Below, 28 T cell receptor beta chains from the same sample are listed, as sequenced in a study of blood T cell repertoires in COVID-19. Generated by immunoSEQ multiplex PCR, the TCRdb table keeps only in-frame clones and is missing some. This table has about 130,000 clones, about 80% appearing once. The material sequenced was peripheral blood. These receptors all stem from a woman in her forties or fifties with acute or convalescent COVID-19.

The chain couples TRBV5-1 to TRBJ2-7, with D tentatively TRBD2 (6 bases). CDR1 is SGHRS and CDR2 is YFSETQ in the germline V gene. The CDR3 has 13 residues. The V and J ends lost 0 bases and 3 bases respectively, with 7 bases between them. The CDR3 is CASSLGEVYEQYF. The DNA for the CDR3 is TGCGCCAGCAGCTTGGGGGAGGTCTACGAGCAGTACTTC. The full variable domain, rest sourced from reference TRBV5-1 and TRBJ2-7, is KAGVTQTPRYLIKTRGQQVTLSCSPISGHRSVSWYQQTPGQGLQFLFEYFSETQRNKGNFPGRFSGRQFSNSRSEMNVSTLELGDSALYLCASSLGEVYEQYFGPGTRLTVT.

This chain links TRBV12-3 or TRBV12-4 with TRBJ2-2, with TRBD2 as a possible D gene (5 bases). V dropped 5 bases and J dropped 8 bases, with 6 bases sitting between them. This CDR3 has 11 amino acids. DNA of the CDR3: TGTGCCAGCAGTCGGGGTGGGGAGCTGTTTTTT. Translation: CASSRGGELFF.

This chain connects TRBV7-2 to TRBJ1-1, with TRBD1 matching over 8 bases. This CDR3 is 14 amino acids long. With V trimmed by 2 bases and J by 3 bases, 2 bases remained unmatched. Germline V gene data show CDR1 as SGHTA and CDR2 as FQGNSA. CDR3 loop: CASSLQQGDTEAFF. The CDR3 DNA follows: TGTGCCAGCAGCTTACAACAGGGGGACACTGAAGCTTTCTTT.

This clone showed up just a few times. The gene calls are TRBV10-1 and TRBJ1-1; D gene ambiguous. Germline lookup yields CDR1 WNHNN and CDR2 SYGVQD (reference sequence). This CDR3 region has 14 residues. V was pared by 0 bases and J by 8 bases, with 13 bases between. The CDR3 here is CASSESKWNREAFF. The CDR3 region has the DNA TGCGCCAGCAGTGAGTCGAAATGGAACAGAGAAGCTTTCTTT.

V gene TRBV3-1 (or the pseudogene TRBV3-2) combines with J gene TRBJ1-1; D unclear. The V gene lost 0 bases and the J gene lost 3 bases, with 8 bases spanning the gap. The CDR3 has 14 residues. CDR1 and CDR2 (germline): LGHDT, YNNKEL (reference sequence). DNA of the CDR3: TGTGCCAGCAGCCAAGATTCACAGTACACTGAAGCTTTCTTT. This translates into CASSQDSQYTEAFF.

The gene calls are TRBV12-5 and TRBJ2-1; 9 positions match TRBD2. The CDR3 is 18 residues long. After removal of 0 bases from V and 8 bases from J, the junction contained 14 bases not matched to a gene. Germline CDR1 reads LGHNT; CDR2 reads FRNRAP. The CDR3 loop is CASGLVISGSLIGDEQFF. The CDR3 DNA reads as TGTGCTAGTGGTTTGGTAATTAGCGGGAGTCTTATAGGGGATGAGCAGTTCTTC.

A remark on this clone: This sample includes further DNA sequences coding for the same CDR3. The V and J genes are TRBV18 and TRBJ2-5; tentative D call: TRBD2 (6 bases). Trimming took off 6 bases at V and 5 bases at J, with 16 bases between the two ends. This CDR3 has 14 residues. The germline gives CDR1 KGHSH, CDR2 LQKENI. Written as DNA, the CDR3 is TGTGCCAGCTCCCTCGGAGGGAGTGGGGAGACCCAGTACTTC. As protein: CASSLGGSGETQYF.

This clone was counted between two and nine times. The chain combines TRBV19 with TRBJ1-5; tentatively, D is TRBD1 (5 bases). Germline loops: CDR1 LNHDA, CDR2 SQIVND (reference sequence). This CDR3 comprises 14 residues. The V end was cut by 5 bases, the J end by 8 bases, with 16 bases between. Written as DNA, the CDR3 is TGTGCCAGTAGTTCCCAGGGTAATTCGGAGCCCCAGCATTTT. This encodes CASSSQGNSEPQHF.

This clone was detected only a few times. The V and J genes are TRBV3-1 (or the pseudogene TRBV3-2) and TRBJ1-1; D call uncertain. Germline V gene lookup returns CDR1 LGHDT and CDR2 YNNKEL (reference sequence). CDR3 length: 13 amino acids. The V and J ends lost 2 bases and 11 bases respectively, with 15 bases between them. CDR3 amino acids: CASSQTKIVGAFF. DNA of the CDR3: TGTGCCAGCAGCCAAACGAAAATAGTGGGCGCTTTCTTT.

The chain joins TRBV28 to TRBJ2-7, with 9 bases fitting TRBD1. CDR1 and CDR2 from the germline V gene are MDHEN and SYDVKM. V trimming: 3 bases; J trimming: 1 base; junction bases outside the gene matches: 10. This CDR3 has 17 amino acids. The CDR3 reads CASSFVTGGTVSYEQYF. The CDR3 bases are TGTGCCAGCAGTTTCGTTACAGGGGGCACGGTTTCCTACGAGCAGTACTTC.

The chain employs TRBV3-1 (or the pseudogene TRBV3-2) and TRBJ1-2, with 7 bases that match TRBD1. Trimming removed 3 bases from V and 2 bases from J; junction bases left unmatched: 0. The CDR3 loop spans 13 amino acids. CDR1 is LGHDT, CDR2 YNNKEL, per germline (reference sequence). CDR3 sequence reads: CASSQTGNYGYTF. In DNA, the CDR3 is TGTGCCAGCAGCCAGACAGGGAACTATGGCTACACCTTC.

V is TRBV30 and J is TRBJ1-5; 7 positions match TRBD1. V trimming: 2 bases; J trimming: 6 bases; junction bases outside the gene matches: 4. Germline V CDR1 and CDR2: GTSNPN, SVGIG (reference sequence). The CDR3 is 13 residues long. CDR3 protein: CAWSLGQTQPQHF. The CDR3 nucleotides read TGTGCCTGGAGTCTGGGACAGACTCAGCCCCAGCATTTT.

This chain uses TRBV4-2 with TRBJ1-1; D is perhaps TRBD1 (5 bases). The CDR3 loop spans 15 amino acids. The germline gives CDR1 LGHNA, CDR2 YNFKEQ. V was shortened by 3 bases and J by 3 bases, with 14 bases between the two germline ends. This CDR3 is CASSQSGGTYTEAFF. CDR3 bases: TGTGCCAGCAGCCAGTCCGGGGGAACATACACTGAAGCTTTCTTT.

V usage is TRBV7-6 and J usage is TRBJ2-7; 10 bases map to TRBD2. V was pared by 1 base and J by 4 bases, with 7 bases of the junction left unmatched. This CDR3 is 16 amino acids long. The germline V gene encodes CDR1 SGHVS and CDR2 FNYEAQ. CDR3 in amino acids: CASSLGLAGETYEQYF. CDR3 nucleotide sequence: TGTGCCAGCAGCTTAGGTCTAGCGGGAGAAACTTACGAGCAGTACTTC.

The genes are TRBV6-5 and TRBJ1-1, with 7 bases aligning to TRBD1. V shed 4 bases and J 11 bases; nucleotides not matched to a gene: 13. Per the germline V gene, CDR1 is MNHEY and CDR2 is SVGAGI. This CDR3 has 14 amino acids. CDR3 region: CASSSGTVRTAAFF. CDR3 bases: TGTGCCAGCAGTTCCGGGACAGTGAGAACAGCGGCTTTCTTT.

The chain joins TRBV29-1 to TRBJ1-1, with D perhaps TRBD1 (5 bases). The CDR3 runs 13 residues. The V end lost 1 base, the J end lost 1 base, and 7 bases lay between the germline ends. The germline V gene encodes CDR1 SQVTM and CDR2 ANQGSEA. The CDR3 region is CSVEAQENTEAFF. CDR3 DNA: TGCAGCGTTGAAGCACAGGAGAACACTGAAGCTTTCTTT.

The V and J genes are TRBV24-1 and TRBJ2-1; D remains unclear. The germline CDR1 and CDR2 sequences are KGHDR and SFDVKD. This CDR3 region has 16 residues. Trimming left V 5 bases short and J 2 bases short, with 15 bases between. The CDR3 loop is CATSGLEARTYNEQFF. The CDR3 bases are TGTGCCACCAGTGGGCTGGAAGCTAGGACCTACAATGAGCAGTTCTTC.

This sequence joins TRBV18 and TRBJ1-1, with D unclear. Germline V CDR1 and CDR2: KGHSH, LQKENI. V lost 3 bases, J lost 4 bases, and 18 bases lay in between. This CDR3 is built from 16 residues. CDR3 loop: CASSPQSSGSTTEAFF. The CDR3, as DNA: TGTGCCAGCTCACCTCAATCCAGTGGGAGTACCACTGAAGCTTTCTTT.

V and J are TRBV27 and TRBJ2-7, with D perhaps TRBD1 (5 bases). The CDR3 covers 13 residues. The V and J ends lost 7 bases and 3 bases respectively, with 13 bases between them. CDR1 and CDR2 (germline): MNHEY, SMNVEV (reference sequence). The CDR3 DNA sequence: TGTGCCAGCAAACAGGTTCCGGGCTACGAGCAGTACTTC. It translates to CASKQVPGYEQYF.

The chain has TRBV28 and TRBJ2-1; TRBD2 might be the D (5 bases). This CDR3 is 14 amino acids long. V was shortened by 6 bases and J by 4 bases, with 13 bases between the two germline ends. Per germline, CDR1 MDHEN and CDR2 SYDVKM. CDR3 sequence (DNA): TGTGCCAGCAGACCCCCCGAGCGGTACAATGAGCAGTTCTTC. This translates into CASRPPERYNEQFF.

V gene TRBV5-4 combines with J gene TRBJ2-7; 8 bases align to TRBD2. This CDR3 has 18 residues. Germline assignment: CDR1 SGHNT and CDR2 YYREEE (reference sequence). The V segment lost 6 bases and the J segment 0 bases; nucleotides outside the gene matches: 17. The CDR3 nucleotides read TGTGCCAGCACCCTCACTCGGGGCGGGGGGCTTCACTCCTACGAGCAGTACTTC. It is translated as CASTLTRGGGLHSYEQYF. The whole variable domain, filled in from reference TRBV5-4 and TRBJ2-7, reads ETGVTQSPTHLIKTRGQQVTLRCSSQSGHNTVSWYQQALGQGPQFIFQYYREEENGRGNFPPRFSGLQFPNYSSELNVNALELDDSALYLCASTLTRGGGLHSYEQYFGPGTRLTVT.

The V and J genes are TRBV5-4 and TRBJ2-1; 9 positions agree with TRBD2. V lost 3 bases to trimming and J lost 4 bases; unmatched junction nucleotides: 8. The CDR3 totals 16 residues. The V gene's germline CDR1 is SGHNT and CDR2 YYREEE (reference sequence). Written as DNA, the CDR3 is TGTGCCAGCAGCTGGGGCTTAGCGGGGGCATACAATGAGCAGTTCTTC. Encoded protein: CASSWGLAGAYNEQFF.

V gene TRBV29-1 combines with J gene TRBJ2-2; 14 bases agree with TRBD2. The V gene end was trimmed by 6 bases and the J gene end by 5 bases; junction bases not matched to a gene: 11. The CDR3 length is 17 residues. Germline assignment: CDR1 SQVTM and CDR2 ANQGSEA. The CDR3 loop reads CSVVTGLAGAGTGELFF. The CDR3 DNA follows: TGCAGCGTCGTGACGGGACTAGCGGGAGCGGGTACCGGGGAGCTGTTTTTT.

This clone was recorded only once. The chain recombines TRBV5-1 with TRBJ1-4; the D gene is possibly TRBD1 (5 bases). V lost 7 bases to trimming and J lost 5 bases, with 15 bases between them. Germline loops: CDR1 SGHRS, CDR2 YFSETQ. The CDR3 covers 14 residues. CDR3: CASRLTEINEKLFF. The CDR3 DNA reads TGCGCCAGCCGCCTGACAGAAATAAATGAAAAACTGTTTTTT.

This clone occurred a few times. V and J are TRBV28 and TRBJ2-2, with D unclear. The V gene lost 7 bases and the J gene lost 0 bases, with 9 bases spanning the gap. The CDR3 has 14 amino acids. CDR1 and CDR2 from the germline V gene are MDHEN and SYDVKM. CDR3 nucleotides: TGTGCCAGCACGGTGACAACGAACACCGGGGAGCTGTTTTTT. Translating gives CASTVTTNTGELFF.

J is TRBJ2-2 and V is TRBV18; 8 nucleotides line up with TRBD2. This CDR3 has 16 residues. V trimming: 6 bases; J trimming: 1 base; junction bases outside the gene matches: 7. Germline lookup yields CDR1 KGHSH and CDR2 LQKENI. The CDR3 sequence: CASSSATSVNTGELFF. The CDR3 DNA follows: TGTGCCAGCTCCTCGGCGACTAGCGTGAACACCGGGGAGCTGTTTTTT.

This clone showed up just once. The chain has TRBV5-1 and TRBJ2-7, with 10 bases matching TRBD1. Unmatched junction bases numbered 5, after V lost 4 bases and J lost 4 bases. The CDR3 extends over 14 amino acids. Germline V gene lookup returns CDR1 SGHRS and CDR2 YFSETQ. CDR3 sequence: CASSQGQGGYEQYF. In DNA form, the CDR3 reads TGCGCCAGCAGCCAAGGACAGGGGGGGTACGAGCAGTACTTC. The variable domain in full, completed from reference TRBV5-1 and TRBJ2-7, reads KAGVTQTPRYLIKTRGQQVTLSCSPISGHRSVSWYQQTPGQGLQFLFEYFSETQRNKGNFPGRFSGRQFSNSRSEMNVSTLELGDSALYLCASSQGQGGYEQYFGPGTRLTVT.

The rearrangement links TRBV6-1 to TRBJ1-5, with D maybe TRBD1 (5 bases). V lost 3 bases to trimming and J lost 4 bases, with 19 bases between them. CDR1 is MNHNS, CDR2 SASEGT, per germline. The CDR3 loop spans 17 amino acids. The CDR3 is CASSDLPGTGRNQPQHF. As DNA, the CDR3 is TGTGCCAGCAGTGACCTCCCCGGCACAGGCCGTAATCAGCCCCAGCATTTT.